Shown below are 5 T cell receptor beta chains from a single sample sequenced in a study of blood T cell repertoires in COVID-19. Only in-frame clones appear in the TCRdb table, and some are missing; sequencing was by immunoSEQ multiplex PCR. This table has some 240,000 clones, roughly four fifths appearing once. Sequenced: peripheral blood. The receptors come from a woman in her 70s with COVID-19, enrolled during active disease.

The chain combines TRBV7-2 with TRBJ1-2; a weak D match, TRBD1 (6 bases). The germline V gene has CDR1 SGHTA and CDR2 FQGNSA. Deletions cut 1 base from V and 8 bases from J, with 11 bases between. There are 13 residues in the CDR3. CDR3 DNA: TGTGCCAGCAGCTTAGATAGGACAGTCGGCTACACCTTC. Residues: CASSLDRTVGYTF.

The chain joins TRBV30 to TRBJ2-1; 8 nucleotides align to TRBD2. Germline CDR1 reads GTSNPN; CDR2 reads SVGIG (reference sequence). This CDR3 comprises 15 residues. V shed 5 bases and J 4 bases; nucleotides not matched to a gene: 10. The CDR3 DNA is TGTGCCTGGCGCCTCGGGGGACTAGGGTACAATGAGCAGTTCTTC. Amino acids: CAWRLGGLGYNEQFF. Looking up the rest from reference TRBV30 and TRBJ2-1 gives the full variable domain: SQTIHQWPATLVQPVGSPLSLECTVEGTSNPNLYWYRQAAGRGLQLLFYSVGIGQISSEVPQNLSASRPQDRQFILSSKKLLLSDSGFYLCAWRLGGLGYNEQFFGPGTRLTVL.

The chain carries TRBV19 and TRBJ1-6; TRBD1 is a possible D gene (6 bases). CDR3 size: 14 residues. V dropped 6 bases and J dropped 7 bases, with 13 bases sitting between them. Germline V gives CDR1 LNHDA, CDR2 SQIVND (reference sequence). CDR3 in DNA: TGTGCCAGTAGATACGACAGGCTGAATTCACCCCTCCACTTT. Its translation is CASRYDRLNSPLHF.

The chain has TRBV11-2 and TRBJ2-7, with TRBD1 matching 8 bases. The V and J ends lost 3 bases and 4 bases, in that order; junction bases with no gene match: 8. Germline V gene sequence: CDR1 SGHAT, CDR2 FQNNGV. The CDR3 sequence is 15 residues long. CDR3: CASSFEGQDYYEQYF. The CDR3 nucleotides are TGTGCCAGCAGCTTTGAGGGACAGGATTATTACGAGCAGTACTTC. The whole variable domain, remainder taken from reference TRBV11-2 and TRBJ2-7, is EAGVAQSPRYKIIEKRQSVAFWCNPISGHATLYWYQQILGQGPKLLIQFQNNGVVDDSQLPKDRFSAERLKGVDSTLKIQPAKLEDSAVYLCASSFEGQDYYEQYFGPGTRLTVT.

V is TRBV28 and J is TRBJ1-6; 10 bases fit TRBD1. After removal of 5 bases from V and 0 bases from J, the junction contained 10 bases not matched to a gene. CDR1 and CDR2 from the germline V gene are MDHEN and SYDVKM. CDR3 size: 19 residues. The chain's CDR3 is CASSRRAGQGFSYNSPLHF. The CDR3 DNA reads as TGTGCCAGCAGTCGAAGGGCGGGACAGGGGTTCTCCTATAATTCACCCCTCCACTTT.